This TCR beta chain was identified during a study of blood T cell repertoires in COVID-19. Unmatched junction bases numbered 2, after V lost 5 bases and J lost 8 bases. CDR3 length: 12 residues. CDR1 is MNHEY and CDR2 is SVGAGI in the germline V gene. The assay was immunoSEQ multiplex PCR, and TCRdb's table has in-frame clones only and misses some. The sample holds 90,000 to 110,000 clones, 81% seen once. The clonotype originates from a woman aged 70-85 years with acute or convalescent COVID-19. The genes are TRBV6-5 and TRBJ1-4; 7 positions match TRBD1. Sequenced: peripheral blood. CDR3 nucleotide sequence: TGTGCCAGCAGTACAGGGGAGGAAAAACTGTTTTTT. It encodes CASSTGEEKLFF.